This TCR beta chain appears in the sequencing data of a study of blood T cells in healthy people across ages. Findings and limits, study-wide: While age rose, TCR beta diversity per million T cells dropped in a roughly linear way. More naive CD4+ cells and higher diversity marked long-lived donors relative to aged donors.

This clonotype was seen more than once but under ten times. The target antigen is unknown. Sample-barcoded 5' priming and a J-beta primer mix drove a second PCR of about 6 to 12 cycles. Carrying 12 random nucleotides, a template-switch adaptor labeled each individual cDNA molecule. TCRdb analysed the 5' RACE reads with MiXCR anew, one entry per CDR3 protein. The table records some 1.7 million distinct CDR3 sequences, roughly 28% of them present only once. J gave up 3 bases and V 2 bases, and 7 bases lay outside the gene matches. CDR3 length: 16 amino acids. CDR1 is SGHRS, CDR2 YFSETQ, per germline. The chain joins TRBV5-1 to TRBJ2-5; 10 bases map to TRBD1. The source is a woman in her thirties in good health. Sequenced material: blood. CDR3 loop: CASSFDRGRRKETQYF. The CDR3 nucleotides read TGCGCCAGCAGCTTCGACAGGGGGCGACGAAAAGAGACCCAGTACTTC.